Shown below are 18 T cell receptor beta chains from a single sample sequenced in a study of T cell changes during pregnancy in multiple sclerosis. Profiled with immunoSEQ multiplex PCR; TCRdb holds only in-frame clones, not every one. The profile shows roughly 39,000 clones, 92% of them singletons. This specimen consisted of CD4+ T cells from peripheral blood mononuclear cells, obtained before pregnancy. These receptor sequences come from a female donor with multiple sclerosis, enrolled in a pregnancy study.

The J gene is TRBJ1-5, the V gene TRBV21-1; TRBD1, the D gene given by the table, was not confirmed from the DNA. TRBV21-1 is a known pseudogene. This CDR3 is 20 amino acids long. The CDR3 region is CASSAENPIRTGGANQPQHF. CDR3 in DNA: TGTGCCAGCAGCGCCGAAAATCCGATCAGGACAGGCGGGGCCAATCAGCCCCAGCATTTT.

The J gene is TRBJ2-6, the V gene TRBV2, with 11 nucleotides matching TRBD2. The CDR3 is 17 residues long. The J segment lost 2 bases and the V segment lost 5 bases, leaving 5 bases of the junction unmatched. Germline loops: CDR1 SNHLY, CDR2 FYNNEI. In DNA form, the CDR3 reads TGTGCCAGCAGTACTAGCGGGAGTATGACTGGGGCCAACGTCCTGACTTTC. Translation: CASSTSGSMTGANVLTF.

For the CDR3, the DNA is TGCGCCAGCAGCCAAGAAGTCGAACTAGCGGAGACCCAGTACTTC. It is translated as CASSQEVELAETQYF. This chain uses TRBV4-1 with TRBJ2-5; 7 nucleotides agree with TRBD2. The CDR3 consists of 15 residues. Looked up from germline, CDR1 is MGHRA and CDR2 is YSYEKL. The ends lost 0 bases at V and 5 bases at J; junction bases unmatched: 6.

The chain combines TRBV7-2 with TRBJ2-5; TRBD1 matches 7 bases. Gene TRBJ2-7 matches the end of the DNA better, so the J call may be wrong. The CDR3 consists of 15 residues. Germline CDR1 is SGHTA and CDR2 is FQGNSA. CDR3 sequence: CASSIRQGGPYEQYF. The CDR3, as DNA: TGTGCCAGCAGCATAAGACAGGGCGGGCCCTACGAGCAGTACTTC.

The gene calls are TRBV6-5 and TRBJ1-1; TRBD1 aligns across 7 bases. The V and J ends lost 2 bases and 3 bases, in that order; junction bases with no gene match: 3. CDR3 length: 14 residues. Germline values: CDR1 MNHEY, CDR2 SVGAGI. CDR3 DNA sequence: TGTGCCAGCAGTTACGAGGGGGCGCACACTGAAGCTTTCTTT. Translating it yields CASSYEGAHTEAFF.

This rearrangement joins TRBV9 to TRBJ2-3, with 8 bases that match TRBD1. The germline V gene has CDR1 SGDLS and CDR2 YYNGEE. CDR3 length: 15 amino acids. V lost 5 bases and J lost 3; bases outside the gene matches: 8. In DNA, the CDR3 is TGTGCCAGCAGTGTTGACAGGGGAGGAACAGATACGCAGTATTTT. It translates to CASSVDRGGTDTQYF.

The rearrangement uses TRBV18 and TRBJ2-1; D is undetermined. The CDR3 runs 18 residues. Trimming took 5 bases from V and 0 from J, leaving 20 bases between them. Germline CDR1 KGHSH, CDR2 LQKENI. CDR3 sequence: CASSFLEIGSGSYNEQFF. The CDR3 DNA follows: TGTGCCAGCTCATTCTTAGAAATAGGCTCGGGCTCCTACAATGAGCAGTTCTTC.

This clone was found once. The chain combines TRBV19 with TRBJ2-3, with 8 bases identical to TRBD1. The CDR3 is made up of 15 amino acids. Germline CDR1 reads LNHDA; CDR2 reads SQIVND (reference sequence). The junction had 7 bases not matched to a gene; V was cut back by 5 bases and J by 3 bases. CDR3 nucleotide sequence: TGTGCCAGTAGTTCCCGACAGGGGCGAACAGATACGCAGTATTTT. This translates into CASSSRQGRTDTQYF. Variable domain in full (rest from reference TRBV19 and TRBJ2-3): DGGITQSPKYLFRKEGQNVTLSCEQNLNHDAMYWYRQDPGQGLRLIYYSQIVNDFQKGDIAEGYSVSREKKESFPLTVTSAQKNPTAFYLCASSSRQGRTDTQYFGPGTRLTVL.

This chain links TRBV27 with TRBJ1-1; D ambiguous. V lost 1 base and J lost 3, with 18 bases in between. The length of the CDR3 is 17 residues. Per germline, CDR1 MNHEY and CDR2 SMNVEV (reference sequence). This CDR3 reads CASSLWTGVGGDTEAFF. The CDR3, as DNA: TGTGCCAGCAGTTTATGGACCGGGGTAGGAGGAGACACTGAAGCTTTCTTT.

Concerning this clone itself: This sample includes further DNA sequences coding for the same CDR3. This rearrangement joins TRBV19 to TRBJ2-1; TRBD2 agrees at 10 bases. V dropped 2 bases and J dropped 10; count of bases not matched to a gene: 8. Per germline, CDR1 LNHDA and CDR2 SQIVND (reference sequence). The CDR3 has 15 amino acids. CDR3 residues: CASSILAGVYGEQFF. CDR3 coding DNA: TGTGCCAGTAGTATACTAGCGGGAGTTTATGGGGAGCAGTTCTTC.

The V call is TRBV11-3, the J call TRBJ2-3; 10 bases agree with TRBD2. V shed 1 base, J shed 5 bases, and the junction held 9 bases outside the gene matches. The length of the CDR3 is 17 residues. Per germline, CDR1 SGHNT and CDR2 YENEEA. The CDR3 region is CASSLGGGTSVEDTQYF. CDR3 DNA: TGTGCCAGCAGCTTAGGAGGTGGGACTAGCGTCGAAGATACGCAGTATTTT.

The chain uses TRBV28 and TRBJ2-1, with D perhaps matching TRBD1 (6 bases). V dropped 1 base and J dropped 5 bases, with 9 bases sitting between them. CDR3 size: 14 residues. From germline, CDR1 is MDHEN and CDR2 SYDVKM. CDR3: CASSLSWTDNEQFF. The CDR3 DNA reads TGTGCCAGCAGTTTATCCTGGACAGACAATGAGCAGTTCTTC.

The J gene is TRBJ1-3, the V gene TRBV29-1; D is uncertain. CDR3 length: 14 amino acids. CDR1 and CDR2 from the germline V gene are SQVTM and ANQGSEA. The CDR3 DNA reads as TGCAGTGTAAAGGAGTTCCACTCTGGAAACACCATATATTTT. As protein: CSVKEFHSGNTIYF.

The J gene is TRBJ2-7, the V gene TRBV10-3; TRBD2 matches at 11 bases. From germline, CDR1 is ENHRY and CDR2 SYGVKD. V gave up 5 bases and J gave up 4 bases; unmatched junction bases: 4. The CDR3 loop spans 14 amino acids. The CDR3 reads CAISPGLAGYEQYF. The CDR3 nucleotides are TGTGCCATCAGTCCAGGACTAGCGGGTTACGAGCAGTACTTC.

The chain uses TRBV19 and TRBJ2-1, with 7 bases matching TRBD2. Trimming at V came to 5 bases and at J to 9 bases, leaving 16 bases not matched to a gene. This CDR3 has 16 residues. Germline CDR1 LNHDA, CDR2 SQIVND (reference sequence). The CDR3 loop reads CASSPNGRAVLGEQFF. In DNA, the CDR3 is TGTGCCAGTAGTCCCAATGGGAGGGCCGTATTGGGTGAGCAGTTCTTC.

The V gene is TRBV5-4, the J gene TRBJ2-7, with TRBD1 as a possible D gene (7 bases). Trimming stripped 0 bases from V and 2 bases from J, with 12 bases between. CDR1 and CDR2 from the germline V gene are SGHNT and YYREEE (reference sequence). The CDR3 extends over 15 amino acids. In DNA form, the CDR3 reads TGTGCCAGCAGCTTGGGGTCAGGGGGGCCCTACGAGCAGTACTTC. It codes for CASSLGSGGPYEQYF.

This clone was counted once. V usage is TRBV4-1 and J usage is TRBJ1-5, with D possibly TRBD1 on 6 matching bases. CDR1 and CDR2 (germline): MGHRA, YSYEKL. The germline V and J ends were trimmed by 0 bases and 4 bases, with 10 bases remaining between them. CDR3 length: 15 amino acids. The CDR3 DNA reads TGCGCCAGCAGCCAAGATGGGGGCTTTAATCAGCCCCAGCATTTT. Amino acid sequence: CASSQDGGFNQPQHF.

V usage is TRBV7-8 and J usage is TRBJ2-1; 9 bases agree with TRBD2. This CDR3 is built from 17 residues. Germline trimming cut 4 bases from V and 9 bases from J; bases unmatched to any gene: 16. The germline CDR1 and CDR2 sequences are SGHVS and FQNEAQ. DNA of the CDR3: TGTGCCAGCAGCTCCTCACCCGGACTAGCGCGTTTAGGTGAGCAGTTCTTC. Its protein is CASSSSPGLARLGEQFF.